This TCR beta chain was found in a study of read filtering for tumor transcriptome and immune sequencing. For the study at large: Among patients, roughly 17 were male and some 15 female, aged roughly 40 to 90 (mean approximately 62). Whole-transcriptome libraries were prepared after DNase treatment. Study-wide results and caveats: In IR-seq, single-read clonotypes were roughly 80% of clonotypes but roughly 3.5% of reads.

V gave up 4 bases and J gave up 3 bases, with 7 bases separating them. CDR1 and CDR2 (germline): SGHAT, FQNNGV. The CDR3 consists of 12 residues. At the time of active disease, bone marrow was collected from every patient. The library was built from roughly 400 ng RNA with molecular barcoded adaptors for alpha/delta and beta/gamma chains. MiXCR, run by TCRdb on the reads, gives a single entry per CDR3 protein. Seen here are some 40,000 distinct CDR3 sequences, 12% observed once, and the top ten hold around 34%. This clonotype was seen repeatedly, ten times or more. Its antigen is as yet unknown. The source of this sequence is a donor aged 40 or over with multiple myeloma. The rearrangement joins TRBV11-2 to TRBJ2-7, with D unclear. The sample comprised a population of CD138-negative cells sorted from bone marrow. The CDR3 sequence is CASSSYFYEQYF. CDR3 bases: TGTGCCAGCAGCTCGTACTTCTACGAGCAGTACTTC.